This T cell receptor beta chain emerged from a study of T-cell memory formation after mild COVID-19. TCRdb analysed the 5' RACE reads with MiXCR anew, one entry per CDR3 protein. The sample has a few hundred thousand distinct CDR3 sequences; approximately 19% are singletons. This sequence was found in a man aged 18 to 29 who had mild COVID-19 (a few samples of this study predate the infection). Cell type and time point are not known. The specimen was PBMCs or a T cell subset sorted from them (not recorded which).

CDR3 DNA: TGTGCCACCCAGGACAGCGGGGGCTCCTACGAGCAGTACTTC. Protein: CATQDSGGSYEQYF. V usage is TRBV19 and J usage is TRBJ2-7; the match to TRBD2 covers 8 bases. Losses at the gene ends were 10 bases for V and 0 bases for J; bases not matched to a gene: 8. The germline gives CDR1 LNHDA, CDR2 SQIVND (reference sequence). The length of the CDR3 is 14 residues.